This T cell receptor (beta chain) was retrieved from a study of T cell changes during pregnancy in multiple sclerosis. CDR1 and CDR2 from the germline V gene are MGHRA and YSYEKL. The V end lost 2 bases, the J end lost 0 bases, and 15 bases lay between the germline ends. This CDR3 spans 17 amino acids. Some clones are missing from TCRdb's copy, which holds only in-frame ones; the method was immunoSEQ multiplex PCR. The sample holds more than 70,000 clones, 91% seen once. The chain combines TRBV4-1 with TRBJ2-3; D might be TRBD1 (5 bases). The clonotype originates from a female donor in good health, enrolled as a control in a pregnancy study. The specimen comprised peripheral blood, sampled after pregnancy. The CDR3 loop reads CASSQSLRGPSTDTQYF. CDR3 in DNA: TGCGCCAGCAGCCAATCCCTTAGGGGCCCCAGCACAGATACGCAGTATTTT.